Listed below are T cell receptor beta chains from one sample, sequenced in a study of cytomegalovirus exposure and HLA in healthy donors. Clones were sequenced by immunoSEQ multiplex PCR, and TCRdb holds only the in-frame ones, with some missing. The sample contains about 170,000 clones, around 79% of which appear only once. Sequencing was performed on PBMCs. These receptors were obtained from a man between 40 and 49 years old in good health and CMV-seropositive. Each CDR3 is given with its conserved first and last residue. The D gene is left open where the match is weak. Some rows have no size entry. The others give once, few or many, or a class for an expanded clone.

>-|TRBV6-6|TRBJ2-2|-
CASTHEPARGGELFF
TGTGCCAGCACTCACGAGCCGGCTAGAGGTGGGGAGCTGTTTTTT
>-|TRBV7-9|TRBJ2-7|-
CASSPRTSSYKQYF
TGTGCCAGCAGCCCCCGGACAAGCTCCTACAAGCAGTACTTC
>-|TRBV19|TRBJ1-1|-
CASSTSTAGYTEAFF
TGTGCCAGTAGTACCTCGACAGCTGGGTACACTGAAGCTTTCTTT
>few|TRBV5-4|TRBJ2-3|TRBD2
CASSSGLAGVTDTQYF
TGTGCCAGCAGCTCCGGACTAGCGGGAGTTACAGATACGCAGTATTTT
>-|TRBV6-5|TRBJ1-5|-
CASREQSNQPQHF
TGTGCCAGCAGGGAGCAGAGCAATCAGCCCCAGCATTTT
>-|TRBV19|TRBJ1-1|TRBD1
CASSKGGSMNTEAFF
TGTGCCAGTAGTAAAGGGGGCAGTATGAACACTGAAGCTTTCTTT
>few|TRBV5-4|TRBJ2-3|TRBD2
CASSSPTSNTDTQYF
TGTGCCAGCAGCTCCCCGACTAGCAATACAGATACGCAGTATTTT
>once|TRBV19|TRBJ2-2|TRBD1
CASRTGISMWDTRELFF
TGTGCCAGTAGGACAGGGATTTCGATGTGGGACACCAGGGAGCTGTTTTTT
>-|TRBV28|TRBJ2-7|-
CASTQHYEQYF
TGTGCCAGCACACAGCACTACGAGCAGTACTTC
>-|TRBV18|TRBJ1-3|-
CASSPQQDLNTIYF
TGTGCCAGCTCACCACAACAGGACCTAAACACCATATATTTT